The 2 T cell receptor beta chains presented below share a single source sample, sequenced in a study of Ad26.COV2.S vaccination and SARS-CoV-2 variants. Sequencing was performed with immunoSEQ multiplex PCR; in TCRdb, only in-frame clones are kept and a portion is missing. This sample carries a few hundred thousand clones, roughly 87% of them seen once, and the ten largest clones take about 3.5%. The treatment is: around 19 received Ad26.COV2.S at low or high dose, single or two shots; about 5 received placebo; per-sample allocation not given. Sampling happened 63 days after the first vaccine or placebo injection. Material: peripheral blood, obtained in a trial of Ad26.COV2.S vaccine versus placebo. All receptors derive from a person aged 18-60 years who received the Ad26.COV2.S COVID-19 vaccine or a placebo.

The rearrangement uses TRBV7-3 and TRBJ2-3, with 9 bases lining up with TRBD1. CDR1 and CDR2 from the germline V gene are SGHTA and FQGTGA. Losses at the gene ends were 3 bases for V and 4 bases for J; bases not matched to a gene: 2. There are 14 residues in the CDR3. This CDR3 reads CASSLGQGADTQYF. The CDR3 nucleotides read TGTGCCAGCAGCTTGGGACAGGGCGCAGATACGCAGTATTTT.

The gene calls are TRBV6-2 or TRBV6-3 and TRBJ2-7; unclear D gene. Germline values: CDR1 MNHEY, CDR2 SVGEGT. The CDR3 contains 15 residues. V lost 2 bases to trimming and J lost 3 bases, with 14 bases between them. The CDR3 reads CASSYRSLTDYEQYF. The DNA for the CDR3 is TGTGCCAGCAGTTACCGGTCCCTTACGGACTACGAGCAGTACTTC.